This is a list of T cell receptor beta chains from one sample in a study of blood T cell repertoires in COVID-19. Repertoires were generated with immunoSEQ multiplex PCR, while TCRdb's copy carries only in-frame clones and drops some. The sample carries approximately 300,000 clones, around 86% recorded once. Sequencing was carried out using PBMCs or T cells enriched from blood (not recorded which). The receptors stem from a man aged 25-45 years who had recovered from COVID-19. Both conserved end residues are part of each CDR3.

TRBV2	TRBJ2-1	CASSERRGLYNEQFF
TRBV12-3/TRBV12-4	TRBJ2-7	CASATFRGSEQYF
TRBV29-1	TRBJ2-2	CSVGGRQPGELFF
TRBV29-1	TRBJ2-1	CSVFGGRTAQFF
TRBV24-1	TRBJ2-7	CATSDGGAGRYEQYF
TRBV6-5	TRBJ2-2	CASELTSGMAGELFF
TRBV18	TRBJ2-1	CASSEGLAGEQFF
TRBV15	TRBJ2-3	CATSRPPGDTQYF
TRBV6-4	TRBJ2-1	CASSESGRVVQFF
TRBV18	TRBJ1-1	CASSPDRDTEAFF
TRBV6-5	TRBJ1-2	CASSWGANYGYTF
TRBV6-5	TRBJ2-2	CASSYETSGRSGELFF
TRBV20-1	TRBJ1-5	CSASLGNQPQHF
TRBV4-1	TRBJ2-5	CASSLDRGLWETQYF
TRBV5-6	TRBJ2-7	CASSTRTLSSYEQYF
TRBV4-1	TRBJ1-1	CASSQVQGPRRDTEAFF
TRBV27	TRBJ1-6	CASSSTGGTSPLHF
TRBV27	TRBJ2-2	CASSLAGTGGTSNTGELFF
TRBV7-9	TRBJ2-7	CASSPEPRGFTYEQYF
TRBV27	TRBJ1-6	CANNREGFYNSPLHF
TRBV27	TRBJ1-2	CASSLSSGTVRFNYGYTF
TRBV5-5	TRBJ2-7	CASSPSGTDSYEQYF
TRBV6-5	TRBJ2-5	CASSKDRTQETQYF
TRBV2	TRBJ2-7	CASRRTGTGSEEQYF
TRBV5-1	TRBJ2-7	CASRAPSRGGYEQYF
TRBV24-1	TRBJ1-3	CATSGPGSGNTIYF
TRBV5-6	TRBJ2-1	CASSPGQGYYNEQFF
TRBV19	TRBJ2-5	CASSPHRRTGKKQETQYF
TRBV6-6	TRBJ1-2	CASSYPGQGVDYGYTF
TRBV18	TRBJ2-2	CASSPLSGGPTGELFF
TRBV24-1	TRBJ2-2	CATERNTGELFF
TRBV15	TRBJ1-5	CATSSRAGALNQPQHF
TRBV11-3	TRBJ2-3	CASSQGDFSTDTQYF
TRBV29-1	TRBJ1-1	CSVAWGWGTEAFF
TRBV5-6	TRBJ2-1	CASSWTGNNEQFF
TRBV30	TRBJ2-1	CAWSRLAGGKQFF
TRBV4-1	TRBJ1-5	CASSQGQGPNQPQHF
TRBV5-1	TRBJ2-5	CASSGTSGPAGETQYF
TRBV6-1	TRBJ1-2	CASSEGQNYGYTF
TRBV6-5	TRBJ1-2	CASSSGQPNYGYTF
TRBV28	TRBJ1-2	CASGQARTNYGYTF
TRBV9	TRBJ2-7	CASSSTGTVSSYEQYF